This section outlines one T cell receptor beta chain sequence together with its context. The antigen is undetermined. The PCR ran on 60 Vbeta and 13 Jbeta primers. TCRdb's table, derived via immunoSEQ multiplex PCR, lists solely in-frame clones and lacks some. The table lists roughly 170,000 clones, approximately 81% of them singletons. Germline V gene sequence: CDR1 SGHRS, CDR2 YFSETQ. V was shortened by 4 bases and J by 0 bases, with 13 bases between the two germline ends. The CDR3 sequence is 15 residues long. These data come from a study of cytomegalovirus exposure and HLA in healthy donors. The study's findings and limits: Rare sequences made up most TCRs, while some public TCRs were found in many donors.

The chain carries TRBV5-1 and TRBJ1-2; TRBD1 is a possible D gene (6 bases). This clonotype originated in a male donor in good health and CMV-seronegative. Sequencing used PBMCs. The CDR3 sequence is CASSPPDRPNYGYTF. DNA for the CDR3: TGCGCCAGCAGCCCACCGGACAGACCTAACTATGGCTACACCTTC.